These 29 T cell receptor beta chains came from one sample sequenced in a study of response to subunit inactivated influenza vaccine. TCRdb itself ran the RT-PCR reads through MiXCR, one entry per CDR3 protein. The repertoire consists of hundreds of thousands of distinct CDR3 sequences, with over 9.5% occurring once and the leading ten covering roughly 10%. Specimen: PBMCs from blood, collected on the day of vaccination. These receptors came from a man in his forties or fifties who received an inactivated influenza vaccine.

This clonotype came up once. This sequence joins TRBV20-1 and TRBJ2-7; maybe TRBD1 (6 bases). CDR1 is DFQATT, CDR2 SNEGSKA, per germline (reference sequence). CDR3 size: 13 residues. The V end was cut by 6 bases, the J end by 0 bases, with 12 bases between. CDR3 sequence (DNA): TGCAGTGCCAAGGACAGCTTCTCCTACGAGCAGTACTTC. It specifies CSAKDSFSYEQYF.

This chain uses TRBV2 with TRBJ1-5; 7 bases align to TRBD1. Germline trimming cut 7 bases from V and 2 bases from J; bases unmatched to any gene: 2. Germline-derived CDR1 and CDR2 are SNHLY and FYNNEI. There are 13 residues in the CDR3. Written as DNA, the CDR3 is TGTGCCAGCACCGGGACAGGCAATCAGCCCCAGCATTTT. Protein sequence: CASTGTGNQPQHF.

This clonotype was detected ten times or more. This rearrangement joins TRBV6-5 to TRBJ2-3; no clear D. V was clipped by 0 bases and J by 6 bases, with 1 base between them. The CDR3 contains 11 residues. The germline V gene encodes CDR1 MNHEY and CDR2 SVGAGI. The CDR3 DNA sequence: TGTGCCAGCAGTTACTCGGATACGCAGTATTTT. Translated, it gives CASSYSDTQYF.

In its sample, this clonotype was seen a few times. The chain has TRBV7-9 and TRBJ2-6; either TRBD1 or TRBD2 may fit D (6 bases each). CDR3 length: 16 amino acids. The germline V and J ends were trimmed by 6 bases and 0 bases, with 12 bases remaining between them. CDR1 and CDR2 from the germline V gene are SEHNR and FQNEAQ (reference sequence). The CDR3 nucleotides are TGTGCCAGCAGGGAGGGGGGATTCTCTGGGGCCAACGTCCTGACTTTC. Translated: CASREGGFSGANVLTF.

The gene calls are TRBV4-3 and TRBJ2-6; D might be TRBD1 (5 bases). Trimming took off 5 bases at V and 0 bases at J, with 17 bases between the two ends. CDR3 length: 18 residues. The germline gives CDR1 LGHNA, CDR2 YSLEER. In DNA, the CDR3 is TGCGCCAGCAGCTTCCGGACACGGCCCGTCTCTGGGGCCAACGTCCTGACTTTC. Amino acids: CASSFRTRPVSGANVLTF.

This clonotype was seen a handful of times. Here the CDR3 DNA reads TGTGCCAGCAGCGCATCTGCGGGTTCTCGGAACAATGAGCAGTTCTTC. Protein sequence: CASSASAGSRNNEQFF. The chain joins TRBV9 to TRBJ2-1; tentative D call: TRBD2 (5 bases). Germline-derived CDR1 and CDR2 are SGDLS and YYNGEE. The CDR3 is 16 amino acids. With 3 bases removed from V and 5 bases from J, the gap between germline ends came to 18 bases.

The gene calls are TRBV9 and TRBJ2-1, with 9 nucleotides matching TRBD1. The CDR3 consists of 16 residues. V lost 1 base to trimming and J lost 8 bases; unmatched junction nucleotides: 10. Germline CDR1 reads SGDLS; CDR2 reads YYNGEE. CDR3 loop: CASSVTTGTGIHEQFF. CDR3 nucleotide sequence: TGTGCCAGCAGCGTAACTACCGGGACAGGGATTCATGAGCAGTTCTTC.

The V call is TRBV7-9, the J call TRBJ2-7; D uncertain. V shed 5 bases and J shed 1 base, with 18 bases lying between them. This CDR3 is 16 amino acids long. Germline CDR1 SEHNR, CDR2 FQNEAQ (reference sequence). CDR3 DNA: TGTGCCAGCAGCCCTACCCCCCGGAGCCGATCCTACGAGCAGTACTTC. Its protein product is CASSPTPRSRSYEQYF.

This clonotype was detected only a few times. The V call is TRBV20-1, the J call TRBJ2-4; 9 bases line up with TRBD2. Germline V lookup: CDR1 DFQATT, CDR2 SNEGSKA (reference sequence). The CDR3 length is 15 residues. J gave up 0 bases and V 7 bases, and 7 bases lay outside the gene matches. CDR3 sequence: CSVKGLAIAKNIQYF. CDR3 bases: TGCAGTGTAAAAGGACTAGCGATAGCCAAAAACATTCAGTACTTC.

DNA of the CDR3: TGTGCCAGCAGTGAACTGGCTAGCGGAGACAATGAGCAGTTCTTC. Translated, it gives CASSELASGDNEQFF. The chain combines TRBV25-1 with TRBJ2-1, with 7 bases fitting TRBD2. The CDR3 consists of 15 residues. The germline V gene has CDR1 MGHDK and CDR2 SYGVNS. J was trimmed by 5 bases and V by 2 bases; bases with no gene match: 6.

The chain carries TRBV7-3 and TRBJ2-3, with 7 bases fitting TRBD2. The germline CDR1 and CDR2 sequences are SGHTA and FQGTGA. The CDR3 contains 17 residues. Unmatched junction bases numbered 7, after V lost 1 base and J lost 0 bases. This chain's CDR3 is CASSLNPSGASTDTQYF. Here the CDR3 DNA reads TGTGCCAGCAGCTTAAATCCTAGCGGAGCTAGCACAGATACGCAGTATTTT.

J is TRBJ2-4 and V is TRBV20-1, with 8 nucleotides matching TRBD1. J lost 4 bases, V lost 4 bases, and 3 bases had no gene match. The CDR3 has 13 residues. From germline, CDR1 is DFQATT and CDR2 SNEGSKA (reference sequence). The CDR3 nucleotides are TGCAGTGCTACCGGGACAGGAAAAAACATTCAGTACTTC. This translates into CSATGTGKNIQYF.

The J gene is TRBJ2-7, the V gene TRBV19, with TRBD1 matching over 8 bases. The CDR3 runs to 14 residues. The V and J ends lost 3 bases and 3 bases, in that order; junction bases with no gene match: 4. CDR1 is LNHDA and CDR2 is SQIVND in the germline V gene (reference sequence). CDR3 DNA sequence: TGTGCCAGTAGTATCGGCGGACAGGGCTACGAGCAGTACTTC. Its protein is CASSIGGQGYEQYF.

A few counts support this clonotype. The chain recombines TRBV4-1 with TRBJ2-7; D is ambiguous. This CDR3 has 18 residues. Trimming took off 0 bases at V and 0 bases at J, with 18 bases between the two ends. CDR1 is MGHRA, CDR2 YSYEKL, per germline. The CDR3 region is CASSQDIDGAMSSYEQYF. The DNA of the CDR3 is TGCGCCAGCAGCCAAGATATCGACGGAGCTATGAGCTCCTACGAGCAGTACTTC.

This clonotype was picked up many times. In DNA form, the CDR3 reads TGCAGTGCTAGGTCTCGCATTCAAGAGACCCAGTACTTC. Translated, it gives CSARSRIQETQYF. The chain has TRBV20-1 and TRBJ2-5; D gene ambiguous. The CDR3 loop spans 13 amino acids. The germline V gene encodes CDR1 DFQATT and CDR2 SNEGSKA (reference sequence). V dropped 3 bases and J dropped 2 bases, with 10 bases sitting between them.

The chain carries TRBV5-1 and TRBJ2-7; D unresolved. The V end was cut by 0 bases, the J end by 5 bases, with 9 bases between. The germline V gene encodes CDR1 SGHRS and CDR2 YFSETQ. CDR3 length: 13 amino acids. Written as DNA, the CDR3 is TGCGCCAGCAGCTTGGGGCCCGGCGACGAGCAGTACTTC. It specifies CASSLGPGDEQYF.

This clonotype was seen at least ten times. This rearrangement joins TRBV12-3 or TRBV12-4 to TRBJ2-5; TRBD2 is a possible D gene (7 bases). The CDR3 covers 14 residues. V shed 1 base and J shed 5 bases, with 11 bases lying between them. Here the CDR3 DNA reads TGTGCCAGCAGTTTAGGGGGGGGCGTTGAGACCCAGTACTTC. It specifies CASSLGGGVETQYF.

The chain links TRBV4-1 to TRBJ2-2; TRBD1 matches at 10 bases. V was pared by 4 bases and J by 1 base, with 9 bases of the junction left unmatched. CDR1 and CDR2 from the germline V gene are MGHRA and YSYEKL. The CDR3 length is 18 residues. The CDR3 DNA reads TGCGCCAGCAGCCTATCCGGGACAGGGGTCTTGAACACCGGGGAGCTGTTTTTT. Protein product: CASSLSGTGVLNTGELFF.

This clonotype was seen only a few times. The chain recombines TRBV29-1 with TRBJ2-7; either TRBD1 or TRBD2 may fit D (5 bases each). The CDR3 totals 13 residues. Trimming took 6 bases from V and 3 from J, leaving 15 bases between them. Germline-derived CDR1 and CDR2 are SQVTM and ANQGSEA. The CDR3 region is CSVVGTANYEQYF. The CDR3 nucleotides are TGCAGCGTCGTTGGGACGGCGAACTACGAGCAGTACTTC.

This clonotype showed up just a few times. The rearrangement joins TRBV20-1 to TRBJ2-7; 7 bases match TRBD2. The ends lost 0 bases at V and 3 bases at J; junction bases unmatched: 11. CDR1 and CDR2 from the germline V gene are DFQATT and SNEGSKA (reference sequence). This CDR3 spans 16 amino acids. CDR3 region: CSARDPLSRGGYEQYF. Written as DNA, the CDR3 is TGCAGTGCTAGAGATCCCCTGAGTCGCGGGGGCTACGAGCAGTACTTC.

This clonotype was seen at least ten times. The chain joins TRBV12-3 or TRBV12-4 to TRBJ2-1; a possible D gene is TRBD2 (5 bases). CDR3 size: 12 residues. The V gene lost 5 bases and the J gene lost 4 bases, with 6 bases spanning the gap. The CDR3 nucleotides read TGTGCCAGCAGTGGACTGTACAATGAGCAGTTCTTC. Amino acids: CASSGLYNEQFF.

This clonotype was observed a few times. V usage is TRBV24-1 and J usage is TRBJ2-3; D possibly corresponds to TRBD2 (5 bases). V dropped 2 bases and J dropped 4 bases, with 12 bases sitting between them. Germline lookup yields CDR1 KGHDR and CDR2 SFDVKD. This CDR3 is built from 15 residues. The chain's CDR3 is CATSDSEGPADTQYF. The CDR3 DNA sequence: TGTGCCACCAGTGATTCCGAGGGCCCGGCAGATACGCAGTATTTT.

In its sample, this clonotype was seen many times. The rearrangement joins TRBV5-1 to TRBJ1-2; 10 nucleotides agree with TRBD1. Unmatched junction bases numbered 5, after V lost 3 bases and J lost 6 bases. Germline V gene data show CDR1 as SGHRS and CDR2 as YFSETQ. The CDR3 covers 14 residues. The CDR3 region is CASSSGTGAHGYTF. The DNA of the CDR3 is TGCGCCAGCAGCTCAGGGACAGGGGCCCATGGCTACACCTTC. The entire variable domain, with the rest obtained from reference TRBV5-1 and TRBJ1-2, is as follows: KAGVTQTPRYLIKTRGQQVTLSCSPISGHRSVSWYQQTPGQGLQFLFEYFSETQRNKGNFPGRFSGRQFSNSRSEMNVSTLELGDSALYLCASSSGTGAHGYTFGSGTRLTVV.

This clonotype came up a few times. V gene TRBV7-2 combines with J gene TRBJ2-1, with 7 bases fitting TRBD2. This CDR3 has 15 residues. Per the germline V gene, CDR1 is SGHTA and CDR2 is FQGNSA. After removal of 5 bases from V and 7 bases from J, the junction contained 11 bases not matched to a gene. Here the CDR3 reads CASSPWARGGNEQFF. CDR3 DNA: TGTGCCAGCAGCCCGTGGGCTAGGGGAGGGAATGAGCAGTTCTTC. Full variable domain (rest looked up from reference TRBV7-2 and TRBJ2-1): GAGVSQSPSNKVTEKGKDVELRCDPISGHTALYWYRQSLGQGLEFLIYFQGNSAPDKSGLPSDRFSAERTGGSVSTLTIQRTQQEDSAVYLCASSPWARGGNEQFFGPGTRLTVL.

This clonotype was observed a few times. The chain couples TRBV5-1 to TRBJ2-7; D not certain. CDR1 SGHRS and CDR2 YFSETQ come from the germline V gene. The CDR3 loop spans 14 amino acids. V was shortened by 4 bases and J by 2 bases, with 13 bases between the two germline ends. The CDR3 sequence is CASSTDRNAYEQYF. CDR3 DNA sequence: TGCGCCAGCAGCACCGATCGGAACGCCTACGAGCAGTACTTC.

This clonotype was counted many times. The chain uses TRBV14 and TRBJ2-3; D remains ambiguous. Germline assignment: CDR1 SGHDN and CDR2 FVKESK. The CDR3 consists of 12 residues. Trimming removed 4 bases at V and 8 bases at J, with 10 bases between. The CDR3 protein is CASSPLGATQYF. The CDR3 DNA follows: TGTGCCAGCAGCCCCCTTGGTGCTACGCAGTATTTT.

This clonotype was counted many times. The V call is TRBV27, the J call TRBJ1-1, with D perhaps TRBD1 (5 bases). This CDR3 is 14 amino acids long. Germline CDR1 MNHEY, CDR2 SMNVEV (reference sequence). V lost 0 bases and J 3 bases, leaving 8 bases between the germline ends. CDR3 region: CASSLSGADTEAFF. The CDR3 DNA reads as TGTGCCAGCAGTTTATCTGGGGCCGACACTGAAGCTTTCTTT.

The DNA for the CDR3 is TGTGCCAGCAGCTTAGGCGTCTTCGGGACTAGCGGGTTTTTAGAGCAGTTCTTC. Translated: CASSLGVFGTSGFLEQFF. The chain links TRBV13 to TRBJ2-1, with 12 bases identical to TRBD2. CDR1 and CDR2 (germline): PRHDT, FYEKMQ (reference sequence). The length of the CDR3 is 18 residues. V lost 0 bases and J lost 10; bases outside the gene matches: 13.

V and J are TRBV9 and TRBJ2-2; possibly TRBD1 for D (6 bases). V gave up 1 base and J gave up 3 bases, with 10 bases separating them. The CDR3 runs to 15 residues. Germline V gene data show CDR1 as SGDLS and CDR2 as YYNGEE. The CDR3 sequence is CASSVQPGDTGELFF. In DNA, the CDR3 is TGTGCCAGCAGCGTACAGCCAGGGGACACCGGGGAGCTGTTTTTT.